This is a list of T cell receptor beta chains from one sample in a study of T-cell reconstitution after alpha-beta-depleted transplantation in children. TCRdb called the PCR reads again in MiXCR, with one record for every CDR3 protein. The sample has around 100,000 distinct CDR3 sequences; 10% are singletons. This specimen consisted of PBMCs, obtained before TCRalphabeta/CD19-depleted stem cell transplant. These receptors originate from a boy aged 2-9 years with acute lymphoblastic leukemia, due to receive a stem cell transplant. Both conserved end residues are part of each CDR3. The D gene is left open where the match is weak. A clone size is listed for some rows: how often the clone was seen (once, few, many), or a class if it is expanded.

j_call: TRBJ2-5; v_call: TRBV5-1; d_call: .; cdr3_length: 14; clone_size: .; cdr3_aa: CASSLAQSLETQYF; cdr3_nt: TGCGCCAGCAGCTTGGCCCAGTCCCTAGAGACCCAGTACTTC
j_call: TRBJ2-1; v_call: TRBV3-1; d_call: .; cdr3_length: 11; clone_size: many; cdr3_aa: CASSQGGQQFF; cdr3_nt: TGTGCCAGCAGCCAAGGAGGCCAGCAGTTCTTC
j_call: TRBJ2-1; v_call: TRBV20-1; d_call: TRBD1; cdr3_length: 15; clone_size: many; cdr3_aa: CSATRTGGTNNEQFF; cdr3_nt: TGCAGTGCCACCCGGACAGGGGGGACTAACAATGAGCAGTTCTTC
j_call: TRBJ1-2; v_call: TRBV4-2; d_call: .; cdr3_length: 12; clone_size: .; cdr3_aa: CASSQENYGYTF; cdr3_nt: TGTGCCAGCAGCCAGGAGAACTATGGCTACACCTTC
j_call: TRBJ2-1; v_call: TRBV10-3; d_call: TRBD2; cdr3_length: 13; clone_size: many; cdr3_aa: CAIASGAYNEQFF; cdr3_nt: TGTGCCATCGCTAGCGGGGCCTACAATGAGCAGTTCTTC
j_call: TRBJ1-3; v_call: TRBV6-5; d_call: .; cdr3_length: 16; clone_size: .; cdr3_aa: CASSYSSLGARNTIYF; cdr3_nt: TGTGCCAGCAGTTACTCGAGTCTGGGGGCGCGGAACACCATATATTTT
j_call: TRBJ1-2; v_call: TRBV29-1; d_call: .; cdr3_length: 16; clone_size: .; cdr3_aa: CSVVGIGRNFNYGYTF; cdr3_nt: TGCAGCGTTGTCGGTATTGGACGGAACTTTAACTATGGCTACACCTTC
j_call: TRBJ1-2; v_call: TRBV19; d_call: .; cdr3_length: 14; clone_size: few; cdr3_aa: CASSIDRGNYGYTF; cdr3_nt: TGTGCCAGTAGTATAGATAGGGGGAACTATGGCTACACCTTC
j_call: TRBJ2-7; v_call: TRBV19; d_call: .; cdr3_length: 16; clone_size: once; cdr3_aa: CASSIEQTAKHYEQYF; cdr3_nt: TGTGCCAGTAGTATAGAACAGACAGCCAAACACTACGAGCAGTACTTC
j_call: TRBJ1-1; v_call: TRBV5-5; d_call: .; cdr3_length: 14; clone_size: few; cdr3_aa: CASSFGDVGTEAFF; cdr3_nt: TGTGCCAGCAGCTTTGGAGATGTTGGCACTGAAGCTTTCTTT
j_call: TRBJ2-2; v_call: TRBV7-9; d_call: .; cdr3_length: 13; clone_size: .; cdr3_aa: CASSLWGSGELFF; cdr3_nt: TGTGCCAGCAGTCTTTGGGGTTCCGGGGAGCTGTTTTTT
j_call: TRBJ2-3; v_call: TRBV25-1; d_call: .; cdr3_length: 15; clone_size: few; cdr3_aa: CASSTGGGSTDTQYF; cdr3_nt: TGTGCCAGCAGTACAGGTGGGGGGAGCACAGATACGCAGTATTTT
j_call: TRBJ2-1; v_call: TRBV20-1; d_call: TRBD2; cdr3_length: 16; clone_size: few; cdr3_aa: CSARPQTSGRTNEQFF; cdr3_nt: TGCAGTGCTAGACCTCAGACTAGCGGGAGGACCAATGAGCAGTTCTTC
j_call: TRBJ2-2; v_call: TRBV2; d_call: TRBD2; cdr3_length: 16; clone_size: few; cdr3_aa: CASSASGLGSTGELFF; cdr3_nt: TGTGCCAGCAGTGCTTCCGGACTAGGAAGCACCGGGGAGCTGTTTTTT
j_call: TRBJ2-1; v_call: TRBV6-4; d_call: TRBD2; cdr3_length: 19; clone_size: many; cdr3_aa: CASDYWTSGSISSYNEQFF; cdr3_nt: TGTGCCAGCGACTACTGGACTAGCGGGAGTATTAGCTCCTACAATGAGCAGTTCTTC
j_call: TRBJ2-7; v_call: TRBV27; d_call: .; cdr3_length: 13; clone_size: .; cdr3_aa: CASRGSSGGEQYF; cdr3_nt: TGTGCCAGCAGGGGGTCCTCCGGGGGCGAGCAGTACTTC
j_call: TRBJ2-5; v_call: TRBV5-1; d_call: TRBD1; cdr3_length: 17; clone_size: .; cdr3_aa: CASSLGALTGPRETQYF; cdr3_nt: TGCGCCAGCAGCTTGGGGGCCTTGACAGGGCCAAGAGAGACCCAGTACTTC
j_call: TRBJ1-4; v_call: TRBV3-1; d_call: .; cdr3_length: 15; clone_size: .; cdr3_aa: CASSQGVATNEKLFF; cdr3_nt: TGTGCCAGCAGCCAGGGAGTGGCAACTAATGAAAAACTGTTTTTT
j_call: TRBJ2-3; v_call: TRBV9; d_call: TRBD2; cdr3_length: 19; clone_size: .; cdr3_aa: CASSAGLGLAGGQTDTQYF; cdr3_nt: TGTGCCAGCAGCGCCGGTCTAGGACTAGCGGGAGGGCAGACAGATACGCAGTATTTT
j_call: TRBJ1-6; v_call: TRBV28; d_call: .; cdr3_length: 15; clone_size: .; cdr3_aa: CASIGKGRSNSPLHF; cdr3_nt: TGTGCCAGCATTGGCAAGGGGCGATCAAATTCACCCCTCCACTTT
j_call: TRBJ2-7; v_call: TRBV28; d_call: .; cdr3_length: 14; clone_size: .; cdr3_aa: CASSTLAVSYEQYF; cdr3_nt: TGTGCCAGCAGTACCCTGGCGGTCTCCTACGAGCAGTACTTC
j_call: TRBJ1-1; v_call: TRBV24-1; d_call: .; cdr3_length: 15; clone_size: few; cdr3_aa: CATSDLRVRGTEAFF; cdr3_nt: TGTGCCACCAGTGATCTAAGGGTGCGCGGCACTGAAGCTTTCTTT
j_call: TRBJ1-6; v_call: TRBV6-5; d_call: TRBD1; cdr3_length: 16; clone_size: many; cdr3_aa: CASSRNNRGSNSPLHF; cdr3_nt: TGTGCCAGCAGCCGAAACAACAGGGGAAGTAATTCACCCCTCCACTTT
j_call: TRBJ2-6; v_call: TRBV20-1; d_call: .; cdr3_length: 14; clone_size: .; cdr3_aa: CSATVAGGANVLTF; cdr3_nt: TGCAGTGCTACAGTGGCCGGGGGGGCCAACGTCCTGACTTTC
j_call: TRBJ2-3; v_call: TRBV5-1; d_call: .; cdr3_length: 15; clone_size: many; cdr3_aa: CASSRSGTGSDTQYF; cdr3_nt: TGCGCCAGCAGCCGGTCGGGGACTGGGAGCGATACGCAGTATTTT
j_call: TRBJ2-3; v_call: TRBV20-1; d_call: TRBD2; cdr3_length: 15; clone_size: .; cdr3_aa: CSARVGGRGTDTQYF; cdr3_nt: TGCAGTGCTAGAGTCGGCGGGAGGGGGACAGATACGCAGTATTTT
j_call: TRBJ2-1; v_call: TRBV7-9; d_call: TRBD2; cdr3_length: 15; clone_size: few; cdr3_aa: CASSRSGGPDNEQFF; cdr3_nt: TGTGCCAGCAGCAGATCGGGAGGGCCCGACAATGAGCAGTTCTTC
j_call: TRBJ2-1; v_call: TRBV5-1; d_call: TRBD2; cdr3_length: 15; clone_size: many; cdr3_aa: CASSSTSGWNNEQFF; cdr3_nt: TGCGCCAGCAGCTCGACTAGCGGGTGGAACAATGAGCAGTTCTTC
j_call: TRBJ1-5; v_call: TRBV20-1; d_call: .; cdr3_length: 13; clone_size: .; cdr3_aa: CSARADINQPQHF; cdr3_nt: TGCAGTGCTAGAGCGGACATCAATCAGCCCCAGCATTTT
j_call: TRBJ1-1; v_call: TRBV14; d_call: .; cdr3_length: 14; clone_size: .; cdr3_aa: CASSHRGSNTEAFF; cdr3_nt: TGTGCCAGCAGCCATAGAGGGTCCAACACTGAAGCTTTCTTT
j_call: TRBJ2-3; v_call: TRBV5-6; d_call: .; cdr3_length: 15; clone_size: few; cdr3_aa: CASSLDQGITDTQYF; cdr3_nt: TGTGCCAGCAGCTTGGATCAGGGGATCACAGATACGCAGTATTTT
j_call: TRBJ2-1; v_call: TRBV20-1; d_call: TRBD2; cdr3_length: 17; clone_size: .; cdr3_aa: CSASSEGAGGGYNEQFF; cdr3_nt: TGCAGTGCTAGCTCCGAGGGAGCGGGAGGGGGCTACAATGAGCAGTTCTTC
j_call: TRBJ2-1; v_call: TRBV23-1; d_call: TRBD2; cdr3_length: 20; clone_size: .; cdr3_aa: CASRINDGTSGRSLSNEQFF; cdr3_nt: TGCGCCAGCAGGATCAATGATGGCACTAGCGGGAGATCTTTGTCAAATGAGCAGTTCTTC
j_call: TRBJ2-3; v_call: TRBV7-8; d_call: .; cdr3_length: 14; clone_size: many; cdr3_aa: CASSFRGSTDTQYF; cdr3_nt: TGTGCCAGCAGCTTCCGAGGGAGCACAGATACGCAGTATTTT
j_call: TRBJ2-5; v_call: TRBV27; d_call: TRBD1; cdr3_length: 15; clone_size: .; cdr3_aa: CASSATGGAGETQYF; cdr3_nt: TGTGCCAGCAGTGCCACAGGGGGCGCGGGGGAGACCCAGTACTTC
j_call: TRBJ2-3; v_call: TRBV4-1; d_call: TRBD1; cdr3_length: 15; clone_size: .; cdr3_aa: CASSNRDRYTDTQYF; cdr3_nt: TGCGCCAGCAGCAACCGGGACAGATACACAGATACGCAGTATTTT
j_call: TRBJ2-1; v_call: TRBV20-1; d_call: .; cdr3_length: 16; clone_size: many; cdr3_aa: CSARGQFRSSYNEQFF; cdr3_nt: TGCAGTGCTAGAGGCCAGTTCCGAAGCTCCTACAATGAGCAGTTCTTC
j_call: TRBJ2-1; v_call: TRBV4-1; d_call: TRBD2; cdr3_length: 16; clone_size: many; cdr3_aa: CASSQEGLAFYNEQFF; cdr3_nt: TGCGCCAGCAGCCAAGAGGGACTAGCCTTCTACAATGAGCAGTTCTTC
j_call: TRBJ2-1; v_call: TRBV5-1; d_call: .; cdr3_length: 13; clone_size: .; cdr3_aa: CASSFSWDNEQFF; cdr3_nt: TGCGCCAGCAGCTTTAGTTGGGACAATGAGCAGTTCTTC
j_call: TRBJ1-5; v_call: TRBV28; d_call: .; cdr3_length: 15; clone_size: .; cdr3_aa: CASRRTGTKNQPQHF; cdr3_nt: TGTGCCAGCCGCCGCACCGGGACAAAAAATCAGCCCCAGCATTTT
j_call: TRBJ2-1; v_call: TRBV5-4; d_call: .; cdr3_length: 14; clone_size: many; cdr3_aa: CASSLGGTVNEQFF; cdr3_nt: TGTGCCAGCAGCTTGGGAGGGACGGTGAATGAGCAGTTCTTC
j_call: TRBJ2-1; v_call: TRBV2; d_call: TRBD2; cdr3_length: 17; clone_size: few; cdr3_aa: CASSETGLAGPYNEQFF; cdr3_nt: TGTGCCAGCAGTGAAACGGGGCTAGCGGGACCTTACAATGAGCAGTTCTTC
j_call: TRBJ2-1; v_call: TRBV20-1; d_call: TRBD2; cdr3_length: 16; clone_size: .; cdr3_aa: CSAGLAGVGRYNEQFF; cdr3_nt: TGCAGTGCGGGGCTAGCGGGAGTGGGGCGATACAATGAGCAGTTCTTC
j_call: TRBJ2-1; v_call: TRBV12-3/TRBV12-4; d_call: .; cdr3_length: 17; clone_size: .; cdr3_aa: CASSLGRRASAHNEQFF; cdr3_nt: TGTGCCAGCAGTTTAGGAAGGAGGGCTAGCGCTCACAATGAGCAGTTCTTC
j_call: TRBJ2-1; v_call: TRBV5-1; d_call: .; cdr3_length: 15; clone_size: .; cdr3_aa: CASSRDSGIYNEQFF; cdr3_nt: TGCGCCAGCAGCCGGGATAGCGGCATCTACAATGAGCAGTTCTTC
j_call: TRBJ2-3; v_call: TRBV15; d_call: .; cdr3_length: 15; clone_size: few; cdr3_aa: CATRRLTGATDTQYF; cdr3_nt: TGTGCCACCAGGAGACTTACGGGAGCCACAGATACGCAGTATTTT
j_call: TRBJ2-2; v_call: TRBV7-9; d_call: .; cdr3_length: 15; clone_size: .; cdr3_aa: CASSSGQAGTGELFF; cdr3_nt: TGTGCCAGCAGCTCGGGACAAGCGGGAACCGGGGAGCTGTTTTTT